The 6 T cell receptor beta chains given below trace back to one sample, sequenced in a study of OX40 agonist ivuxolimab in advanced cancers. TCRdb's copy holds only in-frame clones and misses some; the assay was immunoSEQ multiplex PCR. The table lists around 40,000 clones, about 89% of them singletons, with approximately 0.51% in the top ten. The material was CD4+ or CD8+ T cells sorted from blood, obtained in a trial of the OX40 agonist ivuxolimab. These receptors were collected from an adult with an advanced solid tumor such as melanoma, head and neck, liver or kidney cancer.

The DNA for the CDR3 is TGTGCCAGCAGCCCCCGCGGACAGGCGAATGAAAAACTGTTTTTT. It codes for CASSPRGQANEKLFF. The chain has TRBV7-8 and TRBJ1-4, with 7 positions matching TRBD1. With 5 bases clipped from V and 5 bases from J, the junction kept 8 bases outside the gene matches. CDR1 is SGHVS and CDR2 is FQNEAQ in the germline V gene. The CDR3 covers 15 residues.

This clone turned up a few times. CDR3 in DNA: TGTGCCAGCTCACCAAGAAGGACAGGGTTGAATGAGCAGTTCTTC. As protein: CASSPRRTGLNEQFF. The chain is built from TRBV18 and TRBJ2-1, with 8 nucleotides matching TRBD1. Germline values: CDR1 KGHSH, CDR2 LQKENI. There are 15 residues in the CDR3. V shed 2 bases, J shed 7 bases, and the junction held 7 bases outside the gene matches.

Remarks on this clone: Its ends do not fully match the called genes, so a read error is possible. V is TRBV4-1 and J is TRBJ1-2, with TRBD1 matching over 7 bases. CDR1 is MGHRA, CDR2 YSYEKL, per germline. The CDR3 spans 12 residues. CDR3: CASSHLDRLTLF. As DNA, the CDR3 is TGCGCCAGCAGCCATTTGGACAGGCTAACCCTCTTC.

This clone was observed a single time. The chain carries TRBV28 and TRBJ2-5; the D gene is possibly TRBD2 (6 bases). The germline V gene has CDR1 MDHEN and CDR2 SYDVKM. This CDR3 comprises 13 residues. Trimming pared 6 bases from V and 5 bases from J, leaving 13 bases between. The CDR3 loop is CASSGGGMETQYF. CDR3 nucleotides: TGTGCCAGCAGCGGAGGAGGGATGGAGACCCAGTACTTC.

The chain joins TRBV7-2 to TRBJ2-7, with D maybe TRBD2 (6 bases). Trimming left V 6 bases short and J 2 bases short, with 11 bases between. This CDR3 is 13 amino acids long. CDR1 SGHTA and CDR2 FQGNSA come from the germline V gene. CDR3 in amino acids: CASRKEGPYEQYF. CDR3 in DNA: TGTGCCAGCAGGAAGGAGGGCCCCTACGAGCAGTACTTC.

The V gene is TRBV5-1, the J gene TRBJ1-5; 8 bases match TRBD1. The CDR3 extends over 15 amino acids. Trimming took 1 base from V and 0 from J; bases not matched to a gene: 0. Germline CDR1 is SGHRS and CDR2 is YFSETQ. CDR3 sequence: CASSLTGGSNQPQHF. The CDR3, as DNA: TGCGCCAGCAGCTTGACAGGGGGTAGCAATCAGCCCCAGCATTTT.